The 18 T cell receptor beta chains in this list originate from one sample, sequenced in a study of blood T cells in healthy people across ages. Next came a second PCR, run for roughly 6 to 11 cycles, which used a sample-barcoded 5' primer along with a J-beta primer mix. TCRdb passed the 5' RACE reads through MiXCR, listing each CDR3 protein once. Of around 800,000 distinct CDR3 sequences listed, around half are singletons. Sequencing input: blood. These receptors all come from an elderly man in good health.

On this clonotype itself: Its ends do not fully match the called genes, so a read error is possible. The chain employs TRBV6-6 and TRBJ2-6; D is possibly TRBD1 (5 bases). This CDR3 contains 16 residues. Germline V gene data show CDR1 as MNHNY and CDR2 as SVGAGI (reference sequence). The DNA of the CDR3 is TGTGCCAGCAGCTATCCATCTACCTCTGGGGCCAACGCCCTGACTTTC. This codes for CASSYPSTSGANALTF.

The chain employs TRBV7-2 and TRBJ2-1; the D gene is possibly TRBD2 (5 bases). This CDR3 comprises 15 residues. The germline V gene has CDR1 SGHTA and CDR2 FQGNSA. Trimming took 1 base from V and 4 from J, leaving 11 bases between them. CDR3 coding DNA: TGTGCCAGCAGCTTAGAGGGAGCCCTTTACAATGAGCAGTTCTTC. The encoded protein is CASSLEGALYNEQFF.

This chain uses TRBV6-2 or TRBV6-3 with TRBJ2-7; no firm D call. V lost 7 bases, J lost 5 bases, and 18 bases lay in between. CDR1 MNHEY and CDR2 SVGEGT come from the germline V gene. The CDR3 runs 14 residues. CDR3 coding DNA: TGTGCCAGCACTCCGGGCTCCTCTGCGGACGAGCAGTACTTC. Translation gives CASTPGSSADEQYF.

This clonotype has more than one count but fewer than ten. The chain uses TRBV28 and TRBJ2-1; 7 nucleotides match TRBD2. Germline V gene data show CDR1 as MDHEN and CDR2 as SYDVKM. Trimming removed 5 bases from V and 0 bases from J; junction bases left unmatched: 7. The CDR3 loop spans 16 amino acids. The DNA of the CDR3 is TGTGCCAGCAGTCCATCGGGGACTAACTCCTACAATGAGCAGTTCTTC. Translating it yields CASSPSGTNSYNEQFF.

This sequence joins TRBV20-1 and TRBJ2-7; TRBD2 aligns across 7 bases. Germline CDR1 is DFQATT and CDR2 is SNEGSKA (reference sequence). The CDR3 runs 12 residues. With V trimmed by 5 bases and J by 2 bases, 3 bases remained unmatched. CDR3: CSAATSPYEQYF. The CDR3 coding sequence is TGCAGTGCTGCGACTAGCCCCTACGAGCAGTACTTC.

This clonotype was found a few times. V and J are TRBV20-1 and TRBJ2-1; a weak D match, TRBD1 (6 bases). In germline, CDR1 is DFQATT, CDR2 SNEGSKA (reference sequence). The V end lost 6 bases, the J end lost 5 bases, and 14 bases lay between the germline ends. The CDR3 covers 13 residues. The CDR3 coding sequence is TGCAGTGCCACTAGGACAGTCGACAATGAGCAGTTCTTC. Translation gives CSATRTVDNEQFF.

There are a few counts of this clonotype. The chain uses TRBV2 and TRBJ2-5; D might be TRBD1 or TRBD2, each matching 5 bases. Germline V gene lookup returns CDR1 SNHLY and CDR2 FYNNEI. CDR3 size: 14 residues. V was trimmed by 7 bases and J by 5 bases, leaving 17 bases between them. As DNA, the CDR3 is TGTGCCAGCATGAGGGGTTGGGAGTGGGAGACCCAGTACTTC. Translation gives CASMRGWEWETQYF.

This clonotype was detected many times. Written as DNA, the CDR3 is TGTGCCAGCACAGCACGACAGAGCCACAACTATGGCTACACCTTC. Translated, it gives CASTARQSHNYGYTF. J is TRBJ1-2 and V is TRBV6-6; a weak D match, TRBD1 (5 bases). CDR1 is MNHNY, CDR2 SVGAGI, per germline (reference sequence). Deletions cut 7 bases from V and 2 bases from J, with 17 bases between. The CDR3 runs 15 residues.

The CDR3 DNA sequence: TGCAGCGTTGCGAGGGGTGAAAACACTGAAGCTTTCTTT. This translates into CSVARGENTEAFF. The chain is built from TRBV29-1 and TRBJ1-1; D may be TRBD1 (5 bases). The CDR3 spans 13 residues. V lost 4 bases and J lost 2, with 11 bases in between. Germline V gene lookup returns CDR1 SQVTM and CDR2 ANQGSEA.

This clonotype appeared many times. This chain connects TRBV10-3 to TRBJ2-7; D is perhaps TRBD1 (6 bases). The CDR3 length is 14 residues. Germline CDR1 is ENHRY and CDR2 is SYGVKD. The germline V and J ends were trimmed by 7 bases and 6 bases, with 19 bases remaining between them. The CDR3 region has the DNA TGTGCCATCAAATCCCCAGGGGCAGAATGCGAGCAGTACTTC. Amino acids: CAIKSPGAECEQYF.

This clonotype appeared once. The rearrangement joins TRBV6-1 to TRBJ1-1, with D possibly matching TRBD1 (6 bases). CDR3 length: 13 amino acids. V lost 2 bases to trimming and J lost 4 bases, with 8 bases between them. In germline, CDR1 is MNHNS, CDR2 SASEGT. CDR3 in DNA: TGTGCCAGCAGTGAAACAGGGCTCACTGAAGCTTTCTTT. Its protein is CASSETGLTEAFF.

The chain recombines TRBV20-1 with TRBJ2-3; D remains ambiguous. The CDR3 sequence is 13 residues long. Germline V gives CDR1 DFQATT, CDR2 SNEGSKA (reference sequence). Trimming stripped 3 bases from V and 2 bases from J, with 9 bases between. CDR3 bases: TGCAGTGCTAGTTCTACTACCACAGATACGCAGTATTTT. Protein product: CSASSTTTDTQYF.

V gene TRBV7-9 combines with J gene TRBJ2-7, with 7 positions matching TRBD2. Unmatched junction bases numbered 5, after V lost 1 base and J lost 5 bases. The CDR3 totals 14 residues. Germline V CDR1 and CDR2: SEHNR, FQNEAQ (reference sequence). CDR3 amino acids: CASSLEAGIDEQYF. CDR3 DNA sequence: TGTGCCAGCAGCTTAGAAGCGGGAATCGACGAGCAGTACTTC.

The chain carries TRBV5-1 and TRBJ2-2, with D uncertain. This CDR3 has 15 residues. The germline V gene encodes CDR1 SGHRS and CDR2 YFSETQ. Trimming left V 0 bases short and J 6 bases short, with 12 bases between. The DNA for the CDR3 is TGCGCCAGCAGCTTGGAAGACCCTCAGGCCGGGGAGCTGTTTTTT. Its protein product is CASSLEDPQAGELFF.

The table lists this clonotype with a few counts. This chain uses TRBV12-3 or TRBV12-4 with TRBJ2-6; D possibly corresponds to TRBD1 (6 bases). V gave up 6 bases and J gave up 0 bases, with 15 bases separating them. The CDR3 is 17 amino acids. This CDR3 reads CASRWTAPSSGANVLTF. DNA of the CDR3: TGTGCCAGCAGGTGGACAGCTCCTAGCTCTGGGGCCAACGTCCTGACTTTC.

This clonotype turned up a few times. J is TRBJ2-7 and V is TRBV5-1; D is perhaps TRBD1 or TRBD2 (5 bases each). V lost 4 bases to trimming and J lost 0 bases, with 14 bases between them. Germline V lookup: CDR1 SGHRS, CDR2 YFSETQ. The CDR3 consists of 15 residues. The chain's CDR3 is CASSPQTGTSYEQYF. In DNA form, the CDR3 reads TGCGCCAGCAGCCCACAAACCGGGACCTCCTACGAGCAGTACTTC.

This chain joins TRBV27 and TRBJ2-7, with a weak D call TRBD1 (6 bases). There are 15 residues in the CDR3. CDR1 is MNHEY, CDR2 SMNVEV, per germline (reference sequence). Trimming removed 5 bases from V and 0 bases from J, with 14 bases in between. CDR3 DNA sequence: TGTGCCAGCAGTGGGCAGGGGATCGTCTCCTACGAGCAGTACTTC. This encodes CASSGQGIVSYEQYF.

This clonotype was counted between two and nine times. CDR3 DNA: TGTGCCAGCAGCTTAGGGGCTAGCGGCTTCCAAGAGACCCAGTACTTC. It encodes CASSLGASGFQETQYF. The chain uses TRBV7-7 and TRBJ2-5; 7 bases align to TRBD2. V trimming: 1 base; J trimming: 1 base; junction bases outside the gene matches: 6. CDR3 length equals 16 residues. The germline CDR1 and CDR2 sequences are SSHAT and FNYEAQ (reference sequence).